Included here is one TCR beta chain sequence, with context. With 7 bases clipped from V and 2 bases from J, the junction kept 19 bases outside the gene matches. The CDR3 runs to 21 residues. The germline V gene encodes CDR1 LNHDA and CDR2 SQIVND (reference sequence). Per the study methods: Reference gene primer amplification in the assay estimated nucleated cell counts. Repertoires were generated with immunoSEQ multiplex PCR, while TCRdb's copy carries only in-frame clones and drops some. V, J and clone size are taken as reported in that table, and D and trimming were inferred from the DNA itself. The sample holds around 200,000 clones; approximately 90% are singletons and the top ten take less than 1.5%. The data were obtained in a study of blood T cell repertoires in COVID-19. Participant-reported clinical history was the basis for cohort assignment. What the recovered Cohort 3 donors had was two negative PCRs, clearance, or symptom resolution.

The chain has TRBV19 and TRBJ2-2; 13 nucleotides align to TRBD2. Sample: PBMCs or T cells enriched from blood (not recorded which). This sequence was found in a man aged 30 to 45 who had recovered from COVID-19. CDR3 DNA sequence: TGTGCCAGTACCGAGCGGTGGAGTTTAACTAGCGGGAGGGCCAACACCGGGGAGCTGTTTTTT. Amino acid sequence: CASTERWSLTSGRANTGELFF.